These 15 T cell receptor beta chains were all obtained from the same sample, sequenced in a study of T cell responses to AZD1222 COVID-19 vaccine. The protocol was immunoSEQ multiplex PCR, while the TCRdb copy is restricted to in-frame clones and leaves out a portion. Of 75,000 to 100,000 clones listed, 85% to 90% are singletons. The starting material was peripheral blood, obtained on day 0 of AZD1222 vaccination. The receptors come from an adult in good health.

The J gene is TRBJ1-2, the V gene TRBV7-9, with TRBD1 matching over 10 bases. The V segment lost 5 bases and the J segment 2 bases; nucleotides outside the gene matches: 5. This CDR3 is 15 amino acids long. Germline V gene lookup returns CDR1 SEHNR and CDR2 FQNEAQ (reference sequence). For the CDR3, the DNA is TGTGCCAGCAGCGGGGAGGACAGGGGGAACTATGGCTACACCTTC. Encoded protein: CASSGEDRGNYGYTF.

The chain recombines TRBV27 with TRBJ2-7, with 10 bases lining up with TRBD2. The V and J ends lost 6 bases and 5 bases, in that order; junction bases with no gene match: 13. The CDR3 is made up of 16 amino acids. Germline values: CDR1 MNHEY, CDR2 SMNVEV (reference sequence). The CDR3 region is CASSQRAGGSPHEQYF. The CDR3 DNA is TGTGCCAGCAGCCAGAGAGCGGGAGGGTCCCCCCACGAGCAGTACTTC.

This rearrangement joins TRBV6-5 to TRBJ1-6; D unresolved. The CDR3 totals 14 residues. Deletions cut 3 bases from V and 7 bases from J, with 10 bases between. CDR1 is MNHEY and CDR2 is SVGAGI in the germline V gene. The CDR3 spells CASSYGQTNSPLHF. DNA of the CDR3: TGTGCCAGCAGTTATGGGCAGACGAATTCACCCCTCCACTTT.

The chain couples TRBV9 to TRBJ2-2; TRBD1 agrees at 7 bases. J lost 4 bases, V lost 4 bases, and 13 bases had no gene match. Looked up from germline, CDR1 is SGDLS and CDR2 is YYNGEE. The CDR3 runs to 17 residues. CDR3 sequence reads: CASSPPGTALGTGELFF. The CDR3 coding sequence is TGTGCCAGCAGCCCACCAGGGACAGCATTGGGCACCGGGGAGCTGTTTTTT.

The chain recombines TRBV7-2 with TRBJ2-7; a weak D match, TRBD1 (5 bases). Germline V gene lookup returns CDR1 SGHTA and CDR2 FQGNSA. The CDR3 sequence is 14 residues long. The V end was cut by 0 bases, the J end by 3 bases, with 9 bases between. The CDR3 sequence is CASSLAGQGYEQYF. In DNA, the CDR3 is TGTGCCAGCAGCTTAGCAGGGCAGGGCTACGAGCAGTACTTC. Full variable domain (remainder filled in from reference TRBV7-2 and TRBJ2-7): GAGVSQSPSNKVTEKGKDVELRCDPISGHTALYWYRQSLGQGLEFLIYFQGNSAPDKSGLPSDRFSAERTGGSVSTLTIQRTQQEDSAVYLCASSLAGQGYEQYFGPGTRLTVT.

The rearrangement joins TRBV5-1 to TRBJ2-3; D is perhaps TRBD1 or TRBD2 (6 bases each). Per germline, CDR1 SGHRS and CDR2 YFSETQ. Deletions cut 5 bases from V and 2 bases from J, with 15 bases between. This CDR3 spans 15 amino acids. The CDR3 is CASRLRWGATDTQYF. CDR3 nucleotide sequence: TGCGCCAGCAGGTTGAGGTGGGGGGCCACAGATACGCAGTATTTT.

The chain carries TRBV5-1 and TRBJ1-6, with D uncertain. Trimming took 4 bases from V and 4 from J, leaving 9 bases between them. The CDR3 has 14 amino acids. Germline assignment: CDR1 SGHRS and CDR2 YFSETQ. The chain's CDR3 is CASSQDGYNSPLHF. CDR3 nucleotides: TGCGCCAGCAGCCAAGACGGATATAATTCACCCCTCCACTTT.

This clone was seen just once. The rearrangement links TRBV7-9 to TRBJ2-7; 12 positions agree with TRBD2. J was trimmed by 5 bases and V by 3 bases; bases with no gene match: 5. CDR1 is SEHNR and CDR2 is FQNEAQ in the germline V gene (reference sequence). CDR3 size: 15 residues. CDR3 DNA: TGTGCCAGCAGCTTGACTAGCGGGAGTAGCCACGAGCAGTACTTC. Protein sequence: CASSLTSGSSHEQYF.

V usage is TRBV28 and J usage is TRBJ2-2, with D perhaps matching TRBD1 (6 bases). The V gene lost 5 bases and the J gene lost 3 bases, with 13 bases spanning the gap. The CDR3 contains 15 residues. Germline V CDR1 and CDR2: MDHEN, SYDVKM. The CDR3 DNA sequence: TGTGCCAGCAGTCCTGGGGGCGCGGACACCGGGGAGCTGTTTTTT. It encodes CASSPGGADTGELFF.

The chain couples TRBV20-1 to TRBJ1-6; D not certain. The V and J ends lost 6 bases and 7 bases respectively, with 7 bases between them. The length of the CDR3 is 11 residues. Looked up from germline, CDR1 is DFQATT and CDR2 is SNEGSKA (reference sequence). The CDR3 DNA is TGCAGTGCGGGCCTCAATTCACCCCTCCACTTT. Its protein product is CSAGLNSPLHF.

This clone was seen just once. The chain uses TRBV6-2 or TRBV6-3 and TRBJ2-1, with D perhaps matching TRBD2 (5 bases). This CDR3 has 12 residues. Germline CDR1 reads MNHEY; CDR2 reads SVGEGT. The V end was cut by 2 bases, the J end by 7 bases, with 6 bases between. The CDR3 DNA is TGTGCCAGCAGTTACGGGGAGAATGAGCAGTTCTTC. Its translation is CASSYGENEQFF.

This chain links TRBV6-5 with TRBJ2-7; D might be TRBD1 or TRBD2, each matching 5 bases. V lost 3 bases to trimming and J lost 2 bases, with 11 bases between them. Germline V lookup: CDR1 MNHEY, CDR2 SVGAGI. The CDR3 covers 14 residues. CDR3 DNA sequence: TGTGCCAGCAGTTATAGTCAGGGACCCTACGAGCAGTACTTC. Translated: CASSYSQGPYEQYF.

This sequence joins TRBV5-1 and TRBJ2-5, with TRBD2 identical over 8 bases. The germline gives CDR1 SGHRS, CDR2 YFSETQ. Trimming cost V 6 bases and J 4 bases; bases outside gene matches: 8. The CDR3 extends over 14 amino acids. This chain's CDR3 is CASTDLREGETQYF. The CDR3, as DNA: TGCGCCAGCACCGACCTTCGGGAGGGAGAGACCCAGTACTTC. The complete variable domain, with remaining parts taken from reference TRBV5-1 and TRBJ2-5, reads KAGVTQTPRYLIKTRGQQVTLSCSPISGHRSVSWYQQTPGQGLQFLFEYFSETQRNKGNFPGRFSGRQFSNSRSEMNVSTLELGDSALYLCASTDLREGETQYFGPGTRLLVL.

This clone occurred a few times. V and J are TRBV5-1 and TRBJ1-1, with 11 bases matching TRBD1. Trimming took 7 bases from V and 5 from J; bases not matched to a gene: 4. This CDR3 has 13 amino acids. The germline gives CDR1 SGHRS, CDR2 YFSETQ. CDR3 in amino acids: CASSGTGGTEAFF. CDR3 DNA: TGCGCCAGCTCCGGGACAGGGGGGACTGAAGCTTTCTTT.

The chain combines TRBV7-6 with TRBJ2-2; tentatively, D is TRBD1 (5 bases). CDR1 SGHVS and CDR2 FNYEAQ come from the germline V gene. V gave up 1 base and J gave up 7 bases, with 10 bases separating them. This CDR3 is built from 14 residues. The CDR3 nucleotides are TGTGCCAGCAGCTTAGGCCAGGGAATCGGGGAGCTGTTTTTT. Encoded protein: CASSLGQGIGELFF.